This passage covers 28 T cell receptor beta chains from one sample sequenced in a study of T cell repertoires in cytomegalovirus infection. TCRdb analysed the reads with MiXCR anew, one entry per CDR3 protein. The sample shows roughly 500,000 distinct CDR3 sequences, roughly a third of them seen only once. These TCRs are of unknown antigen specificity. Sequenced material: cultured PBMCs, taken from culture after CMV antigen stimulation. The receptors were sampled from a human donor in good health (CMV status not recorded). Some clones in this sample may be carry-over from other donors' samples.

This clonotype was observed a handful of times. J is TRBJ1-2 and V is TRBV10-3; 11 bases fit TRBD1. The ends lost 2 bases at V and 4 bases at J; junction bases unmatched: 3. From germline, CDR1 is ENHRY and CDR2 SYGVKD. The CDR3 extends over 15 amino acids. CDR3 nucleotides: TGTGCCATCAGTGAGAGGACAGGGGGCCCCTATGGCTACACCTTC. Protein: CAISERTGGPYGYTF.

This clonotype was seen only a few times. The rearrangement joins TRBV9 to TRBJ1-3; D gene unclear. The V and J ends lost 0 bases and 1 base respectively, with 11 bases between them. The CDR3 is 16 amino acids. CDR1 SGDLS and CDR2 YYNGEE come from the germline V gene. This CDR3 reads CASSVDTPESGNTIYF. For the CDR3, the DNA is TGTGCCAGCAGCGTAGATACCCCGGAATCTGGAAACACCATATATTTT.

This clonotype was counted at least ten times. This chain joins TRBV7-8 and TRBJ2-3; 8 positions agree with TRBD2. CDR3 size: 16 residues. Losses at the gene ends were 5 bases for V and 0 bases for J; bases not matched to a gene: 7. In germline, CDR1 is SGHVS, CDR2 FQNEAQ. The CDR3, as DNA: TGTGCCAGCAGCCCCCGACTAGCGACTAGCACAGATACGCAGTATTTT. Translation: CASSPRLATSTDTQYF.

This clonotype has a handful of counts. The chain's CDR3 is CASSFKEGYEQYV. Written as DNA, the CDR3 is TGTGCCAGCAGTTTTAAGGAGGGTTACGAGCAGTACGTC. The V gene is TRBV6-6, the J gene TRBJ2-7; TRBD2 is a possible D gene (6 bases). The CDR3 is 13 amino acids. Germline V gene data show CDR1 as MNHNY and CDR2 as SVGAGI (reference sequence). Trimming left V 4 bases short and J 4 bases short, with 11 bases between.

The CDR3 sequence is CASTPETNTEAFF. CDR3 sequence (DNA): TGTGCCAGCACACCGGAAACGAACACTGAAGCTTTCTTT. This chain uses TRBV25-1 with TRBJ1-1; D unresolved. The CDR3 consists of 13 residues. Per germline, CDR1 MGHDK and CDR2 SYGVNS. Trimming pared 7 bases from V and 1 base from J, leaving 10 bases between.

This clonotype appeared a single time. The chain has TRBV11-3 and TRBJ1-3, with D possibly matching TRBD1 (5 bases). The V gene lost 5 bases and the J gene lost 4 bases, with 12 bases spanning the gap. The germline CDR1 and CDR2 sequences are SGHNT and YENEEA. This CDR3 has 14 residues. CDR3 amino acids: CASSHGTVGNTIYF. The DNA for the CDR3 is TGTGCCAGCAGCCACGGGACGGTGGGAAACACCATATATTTT.

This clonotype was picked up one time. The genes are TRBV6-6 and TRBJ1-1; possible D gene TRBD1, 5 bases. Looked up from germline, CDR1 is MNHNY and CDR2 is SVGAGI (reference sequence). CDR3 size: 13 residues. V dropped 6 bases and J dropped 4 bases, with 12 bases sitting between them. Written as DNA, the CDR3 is TGTGCCAGCAGCCAGATCGACAGCACTGAAGCTTTCTTT. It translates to CASSQIDSTEAFF.

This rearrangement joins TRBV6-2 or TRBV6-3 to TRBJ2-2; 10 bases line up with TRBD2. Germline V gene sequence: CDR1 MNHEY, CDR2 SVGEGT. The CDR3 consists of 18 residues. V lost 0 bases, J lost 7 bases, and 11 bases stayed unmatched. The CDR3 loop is CASSYSIPSGSRGGELFF. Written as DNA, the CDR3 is TGTGCCAGCAGTTACTCGATTCCTAGCGGGAGCAGGGGCGGGGAGCTGTTTTTT.

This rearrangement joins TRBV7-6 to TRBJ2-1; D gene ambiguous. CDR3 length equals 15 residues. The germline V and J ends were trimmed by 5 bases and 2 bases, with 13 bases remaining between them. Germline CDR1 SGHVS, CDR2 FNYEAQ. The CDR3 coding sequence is TGTGCCAGCAGCCTCCGTACGGCAACCTACAATGAGCAGTTCTTC. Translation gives CASSLRTATYNEQFF.

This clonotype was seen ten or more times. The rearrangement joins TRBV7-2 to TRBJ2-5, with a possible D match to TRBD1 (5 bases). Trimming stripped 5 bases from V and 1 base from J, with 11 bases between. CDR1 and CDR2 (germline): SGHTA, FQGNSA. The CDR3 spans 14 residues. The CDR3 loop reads CASSPSGIQETQYF. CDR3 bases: TGTGCCAGCAGCCCATCAGGGATCCAAGAGACCCAGTACTTC.

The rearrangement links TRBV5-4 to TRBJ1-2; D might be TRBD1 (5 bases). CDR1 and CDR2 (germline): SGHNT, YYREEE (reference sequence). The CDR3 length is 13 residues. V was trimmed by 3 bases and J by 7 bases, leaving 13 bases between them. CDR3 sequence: CASSSRAAAGYTF. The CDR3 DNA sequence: TGTGCCAGCAGCTCCAGGGCCGCCGCTGGCTACACCTTC.

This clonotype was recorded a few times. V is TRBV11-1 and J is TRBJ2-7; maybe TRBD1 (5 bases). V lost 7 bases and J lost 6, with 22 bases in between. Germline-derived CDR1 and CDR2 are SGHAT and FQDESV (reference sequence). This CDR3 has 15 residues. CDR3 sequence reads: CASTTQGAYRSEQYF. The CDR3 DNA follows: TGTGCCAGCACCACCCAGGGCGCCTACCGGAGCGAGCAGTACTTC. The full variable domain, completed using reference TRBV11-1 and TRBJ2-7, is EAEVAQSPRYKITEKSQAVAFWCDPISGHATLYWYRQILGQGPELLVQFQDESVVDDSQLPKDRFSAERLKGVDSTLKIQPAELGDSAMYLCASTTQGAYRSEQYFGPGTRLTVT.

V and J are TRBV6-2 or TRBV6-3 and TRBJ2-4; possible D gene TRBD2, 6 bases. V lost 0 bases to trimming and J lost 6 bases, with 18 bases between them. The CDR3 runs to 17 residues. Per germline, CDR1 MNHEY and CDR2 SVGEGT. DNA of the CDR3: TGTGCCAGCAGTTACTCGATGCCCGGGAGTTTGGGAAACATTCAGTACTTC. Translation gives CASSYSMPGSLGNIQYF.

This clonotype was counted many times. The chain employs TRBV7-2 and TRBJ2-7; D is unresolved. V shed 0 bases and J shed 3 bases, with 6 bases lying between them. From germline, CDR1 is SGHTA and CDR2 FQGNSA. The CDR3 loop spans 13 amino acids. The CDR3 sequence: CASSLAASYEQYV. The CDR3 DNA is TGTGCCAGCAGCTTAGCCGCTAGCTACGAGCAGTACGTC.

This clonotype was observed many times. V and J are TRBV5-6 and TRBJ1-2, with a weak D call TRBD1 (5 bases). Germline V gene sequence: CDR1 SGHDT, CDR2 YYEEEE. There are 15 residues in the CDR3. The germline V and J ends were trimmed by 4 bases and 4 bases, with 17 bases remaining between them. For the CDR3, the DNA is TGTGCCAGCAGCCCCTCGGTCGGGGGAATCTATGGCTACACCTTC. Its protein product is CASSPSVGGIYGYTF.

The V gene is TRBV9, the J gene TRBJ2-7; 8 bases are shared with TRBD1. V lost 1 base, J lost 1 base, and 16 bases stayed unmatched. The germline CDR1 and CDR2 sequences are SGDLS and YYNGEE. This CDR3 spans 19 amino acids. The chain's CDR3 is CASSVRSSRTGLYSYEQYV. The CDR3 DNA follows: TGTGCCAGCAGCGTAAGATCCTCCCGGACAGGGCTTTATTCCTACGAGCAGTACGTC.

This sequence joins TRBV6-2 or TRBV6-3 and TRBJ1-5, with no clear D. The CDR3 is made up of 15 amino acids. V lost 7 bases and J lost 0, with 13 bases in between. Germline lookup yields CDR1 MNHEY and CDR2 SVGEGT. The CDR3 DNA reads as TGTGCCAGCAACATGGATTTATATAGCAATCAGCCCCAGCATTTT. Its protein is CASNMDLYSNQPQHF.

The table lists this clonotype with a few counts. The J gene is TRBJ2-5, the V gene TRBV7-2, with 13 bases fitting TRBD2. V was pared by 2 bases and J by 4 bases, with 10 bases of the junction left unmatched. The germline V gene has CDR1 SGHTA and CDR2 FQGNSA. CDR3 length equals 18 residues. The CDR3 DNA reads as TGTGCCAGCAGCTTAAGGCCCGGACTAGCGGGAGTAAGAGAGACCCAGTACTTC. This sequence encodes CASSLRPGLAGVRETQYF.

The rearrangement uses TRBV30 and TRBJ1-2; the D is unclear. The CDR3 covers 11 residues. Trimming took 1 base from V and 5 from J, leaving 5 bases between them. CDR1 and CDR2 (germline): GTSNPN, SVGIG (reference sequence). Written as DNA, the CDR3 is TGTGCCTGGAGTGGTGGATATGGCTACACCTTC. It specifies CAWSGGYGYTF.

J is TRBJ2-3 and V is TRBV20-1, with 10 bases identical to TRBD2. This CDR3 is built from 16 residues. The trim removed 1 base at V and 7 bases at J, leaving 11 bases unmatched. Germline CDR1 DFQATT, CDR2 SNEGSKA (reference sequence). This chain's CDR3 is CSARGDASGSLNTQYF. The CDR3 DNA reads TGCAGTGCTAGAGGCGATGCTAGCGGGAGTCTGAATACGCAGTATTTT.

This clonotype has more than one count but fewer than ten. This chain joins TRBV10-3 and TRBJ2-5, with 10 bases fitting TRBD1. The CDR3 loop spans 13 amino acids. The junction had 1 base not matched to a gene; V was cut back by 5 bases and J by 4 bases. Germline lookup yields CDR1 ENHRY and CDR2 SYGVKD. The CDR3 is CAISRTGGETQYF. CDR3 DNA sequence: TGTGCCATCAGTCGGACAGGGGGAGAGACCCAGTACTTC.

CDR3 in amino acids: CASGRAAEETQYF. The CDR3 nucleotides are TGTGCCAGCGGCCGTGCGGCGGAAGAGACCCAGTACTTC. V usage is TRBV11-2 and J usage is TRBJ2-5, with D uncertain. Per the germline V gene, CDR1 is SGHAT and CDR2 is FQNNGV. Trimming shortened V by 8 bases and J by 3 bases, and 13 bases separated the two germline ends. This CDR3 has 13 amino acids.

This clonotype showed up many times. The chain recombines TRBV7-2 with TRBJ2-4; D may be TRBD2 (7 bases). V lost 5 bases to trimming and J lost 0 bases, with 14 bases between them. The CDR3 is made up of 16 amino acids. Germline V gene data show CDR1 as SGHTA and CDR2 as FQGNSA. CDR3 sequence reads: CASSHGGGGAKNIQYF. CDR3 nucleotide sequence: TGTGCCAGCAGCCATGGGGGCGGGGGAGCCAAAAACATTCAGTACTTC.

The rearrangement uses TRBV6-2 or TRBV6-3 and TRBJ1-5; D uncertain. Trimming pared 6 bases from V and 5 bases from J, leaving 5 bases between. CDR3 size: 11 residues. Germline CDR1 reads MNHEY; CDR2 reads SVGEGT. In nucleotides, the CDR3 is TGTGCCAGCAGGACCTATCAGCCCCAGCATTTT. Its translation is CASRTYQPQHF.

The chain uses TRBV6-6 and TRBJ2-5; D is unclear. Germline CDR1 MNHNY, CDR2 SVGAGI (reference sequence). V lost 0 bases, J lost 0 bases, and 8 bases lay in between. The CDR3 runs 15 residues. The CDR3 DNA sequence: TGTGCCAGCAGTTACTCCCCTGGTGACCAAGAGACCCAGTACTTC. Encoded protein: CASSYSPGDQETQYF.

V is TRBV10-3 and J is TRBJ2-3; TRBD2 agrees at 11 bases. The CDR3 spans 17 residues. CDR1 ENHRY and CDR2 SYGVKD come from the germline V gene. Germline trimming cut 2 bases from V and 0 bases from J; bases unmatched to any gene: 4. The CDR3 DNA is TGTGCCATCAGTGAGGCCCGGACTAGCGGGAGCACAGATACGCAGTATTTT. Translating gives CAISEARTSGSTDTQYF.

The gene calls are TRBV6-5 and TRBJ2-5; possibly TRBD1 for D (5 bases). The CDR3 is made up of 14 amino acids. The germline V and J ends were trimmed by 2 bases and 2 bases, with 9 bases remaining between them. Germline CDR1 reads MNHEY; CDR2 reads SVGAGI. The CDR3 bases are TGTGCCAGCAGTTACCTAGGGGAACAAGAGACCCAGTACTTC. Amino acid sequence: CASSYLGEQETQYF.

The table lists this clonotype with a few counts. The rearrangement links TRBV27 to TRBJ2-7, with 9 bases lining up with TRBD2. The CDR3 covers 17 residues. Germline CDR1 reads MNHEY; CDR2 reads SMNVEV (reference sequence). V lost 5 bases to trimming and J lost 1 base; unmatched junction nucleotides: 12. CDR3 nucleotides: TGTGCCAGCAGTCCCAACTCCCCTAGCGGGATTTCCTACGAGCAGTACGTC. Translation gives CASSPNSPSGISYEQYV.